The 25 T cell receptor beta chains given below trace back to one sample, sequenced in a study of PD-1 blockade in classical Hodgkin lymphoma. Time point in this sample: cycle 4 day 1 (C4D1), after five to seven weeks of nivolumab. Relapses following autologous stem cell transplantation were seen in all patients, with brentuximab vedotin exposure varying. This table comes from immunoSEQ multiplex PCR, and its TCRdb copy is limited to in-frame clones, with some not included. The sample includes about 41,000 clones, around two thirds of them seen just once. Sequences were derived from peripheral blood mononuclear cells (PBMCs), sampled before the fourth cycle of nivolumab. Receptors were obtained from a human donor with classical Hodgkin lymphoma.

This clone was seen once. The J gene is TRBJ1-1, the V gene TRBV7-3; D call uncertain. The CDR3 is 13 residues long. Trimming left V 3 bases short and J 3 bases short, with 8 bases between. Per the germline V gene, CDR1 is SGHTA and CDR2 is FQGTGA. CDR3 amino acids: CASSLGLDTEAFF. CDR3 coding DNA: TGTGCCAGCAGCTTGGGTTTAGACACTGAAGCTTTCTTT.

V and J are TRBV7-3 and TRBJ2-3; D is unresolved. In germline, CDR1 is SGHTA, CDR2 FQGTGA. With 1 base removed from V and 2 bases from J, the gap between germline ends came to 10 bases. The CDR3 has 15 residues. CDR3 amino acids: CASSLNPGSTDTQYF. DNA of the CDR3: TGTGCCAGCAGCTTAAACCCTGGATCCACAGATACGCAGTATTTT.

The genes are TRBV7-8 and TRBJ2-7; 8 bases align to TRBD2. The V gene's germline CDR1 is SGHVS and CDR2 FQNEAQ. The V gene end was trimmed by 5 bases and the J gene end by 5 bases; junction bases not matched to a gene: 5. The CDR3 is made up of 13 amino acids. The DNA for the CDR3 is TGTGCCAGCAGCCGGTGGGGACTAGACGAGCAGTACTTC. Amino acid sequence: CASSRWGLDEQYF.

This rearrangement joins TRBV19 to TRBJ1-1; tentatively, D is TRBD1 (5 bases). Germline V gives CDR1 LNHDA, CDR2 SQIVND (reference sequence). The CDR3 is 15 residues long. V lost 7 bases to trimming and J lost 8 bases, with 23 bases between them. In nucleotides, the CDR3 is TGTGCCAGTAACCGTCAGGCGTTAGGGGCCGAGGAAGCTTTCTTT. Translating it yields CASNRQALGAEEAFF.

The chain is built from TRBV7-6 and TRBJ1-1, with D unclear. The CDR3 is 14 residues long. Germline values: CDR1 SGHVS, CDR2 FNYEAQ. The ends were cut back, 5 bases at V and 1 base at J, with 11 bases in the middle. CDR3 loop: CASSNYGGNTEAFF. In DNA form, the CDR3 reads TGTGCCAGCAGCAACTATGGTGGGAACACTGAAGCTTTCTTT.

The chain couples TRBV5-4 to TRBJ1-1; D perhaps matches TRBD1 (6 bases). Per germline, CDR1 SGHNT and CDR2 YYREEE (reference sequence). V lost 1 base to trimming and J lost 7 bases, with 8 bases between them. This CDR3 has 12 amino acids. The CDR3 here is CASSLTGFEAFF. The CDR3 bases are TGTGCCAGCAGCTTGACAGGGTTTGAAGCTTTCTTT.

This clone was observed once. Written as DNA, the CDR3 is TGTGCCAGCAGCTTAGATCCGCCCCAGGCTAACACCGGGGAGCTGTTTTTT. The encoded protein is CASSLDPPQANTGELFF. The chain recombines TRBV11-3 with TRBJ2-2; D not certain. CDR3 length: 17 amino acids. Trimming pared 0 bases from V and 2 bases from J, leaving 13 bases between. Germline loops: CDR1 SGHNT, CDR2 YENEEA.

The CDR3 coding sequence is TGTGCCAGCAGCCCTCAGGACAGGGCGGGCTACACCTTC. Its translation is CASSPQDRAGYTF. The gene calls are TRBV14 and TRBJ1-2; 8 bases are a match to TRBD1. Germline CDR1 and CDR2: SGHDN and FVKESK. This CDR3 region has 13 residues. Trimming cost V 4 bases and J 8 bases; bases outside gene matches: 6.

The chain recombines TRBV29-1 with TRBJ1-6, with TRBD1 as a possible D gene (6 bases). Trimming took 4 bases from V and 10 from J, leaving 14 bases between them. CDR1 and CDR2 (germline): SQVTM, ANQGSEA. This CDR3 spans 13 amino acids. Here the CDR3 reads CSVAEGGNSPLHF. The CDR3 nucleotides read TGCAGCGTTGCGGAAGGGGGAAACTCACCCCTCCACTTT. The full variable domain, completed using reference TRBV29-1 and TRBJ1-6, is SAVISQKPSRDICQRGTSLTIQCQVDSQVTMMFWYRQQPGQSLTLIATANQGSEATYESGFVIDKFPISRPNLTFSTLTVSNMSPEDSSIYLCSVAEGGNSPLHFGNGTRLTVT.

The CDR3 protein is CASNGYNGEAFF. CDR3 bases: TGTGCCAGCAATGGGTACAACGGTGAAGCTTTCTTT. V usage is TRBV27 and J usage is TRBJ1-1; D is ambiguous. Trimming removed 7 bases at V and 7 bases at J, with 13 bases between. The CDR3 has 12 amino acids. CDR1 MNHEY and CDR2 SMNVEV come from the germline V gene (reference sequence).

The chain carries TRBV21-1 and TRBJ1-5. TRBV21-1 is flagged as a pseudogene. This CDR3 has 18 residues. The CDR3 loop is CASSSEGSAPGGNQPQHF. The CDR3 DNA follows: TGTGCCAGCAGTTCAGAAGGGAGTGCGCCGGGGGGCAATCAGCCCCAGCATTTT.

This chain links TRBV21-1 with TRBJ2-3; the D segment call TRBD2 is taken from the table without a DNA check. TRBV21-1 is a documented pseudogene. The CDR3 runs to 17 residues. CDR3 in amino acids: CASSKGYRGRSTDTQYF. CDR3 coding DNA: TGTGCCAGCAGCAAAGGATATCGGGGGAGGAGCACAGATACGCAGTATTTT.

The table lists this clone with a few counts. The V gene is TRBV4-3, the J gene TRBJ2-1; a weak D match, TRBD1 (5 bases). V lost 1 base and J 0 bases, leaving 13 bases between the germline ends. The CDR3 is 17 residues long. The germline CDR1 and CDR2 sequences are LGHNA and YSLEER. The CDR3 reads CASSQVNRPLSYNEQFF. For the CDR3, the DNA is TGCGCCAGCAGCCAAGTAAACAGGCCGCTCTCCTACAATGAGCAGTTCTTC.

The CDR3 loop reads CASSLSLMGGTDTQYF. DNA for the CDR3: TGTGCCAGCAGTTTAAGCTTGATGGGGGGCACAGATACGCAGTATTTT. The rearrangement joins TRBV28 to TRBJ2-3; D is possibly TRBD1 or TRBD2 (5 bases each). The V gene lost 2 bases and the J gene lost 1 base, with 13 bases spanning the gap. The CDR3 loop spans 16 amino acids. Germline V gene sequence: CDR1 MDHEN, CDR2 SYDVKM.

The chain employs TRBV6-5 and TRBJ1-5; D is possibly TRBD1 (5 bases). CDR1 is MNHEY, CDR2 SVGAGI, per germline. V lost 6 bases to trimming and J lost 5 bases, with 17 bases between them. This CDR3 contains 15 residues. This CDR3 reads CASSPLGGVDQPQHF. The CDR3 coding sequence is TGTGCCAGCAGCCCGCTGGGGGGGGTAGATCAGCCCCAGCATTTT.

By share, this clone ranks as medium-sized. The CDR3, as DNA: TGCAGTGCCGTAGCCGGGGAGCAGTTCTTC. It yields the protein CSAVAGEQFF. The chain recombines TRBV20-1 with TRBJ2-1; D remains ambiguous. From germline, CDR1 is DFQATT and CDR2 SNEGSKA (reference sequence). Between the trimmed V and J ends, which lost 6 bases and 10 bases, there was a span of 10 bases. The CDR3 has 10 amino acids.

V and J are TRBV9 and TRBJ2-2, with 10 positions matching TRBD2. The CDR3 length is 16 residues. Per the germline V gene, CDR1 is SGDLS and CDR2 is YYNGEE. V was clipped by 1 base and J by 6 bases; unmatched bases: 6. Here the CDR3 DNA reads TGTGCCAGCAGCGTAAAAAGCGGGGGGGCCCCCGGGGAGCTGTTTTTT. Amino acids: CASSVKSGGAPGELFF.

This chain connects TRBV6-5 to TRBJ1-5, with TRBD1 matching 7 bases. Germline loops: CDR1 MNHEY, CDR2 SVGAGI. With V trimmed by 6 bases and J by 7 bases, 9 bases remained unmatched. The CDR3 is made up of 14 amino acids. The CDR3 nucleotides read TGTGCCAGCAGCGAGGACAGGAAGAACCAGCCCCAGCATTTT. Translated, it gives CASSEDRKNQPQHF.

This clone was counted only a few times. The chain is built from TRBV5-1 and TRBJ2-2; 11 nucleotides match TRBD1. From germline, CDR1 is SGHRS and CDR2 YFSETQ. This CDR3 is built from 18 residues. V lost 4 bases, J lost 1 base, and 9 bases stayed unmatched. The CDR3 sequence: CASSVLDRGRGNTGELFF. The DNA of the CDR3 is TGCGCCAGCAGCGTCTTGGACAGGGGGCGAGGGAACACCGGGGAGCTGTTTTTT. Full variable domain (missing parts from reference TRBV5-1 and TRBJ2-2): KAGVTQTPRYLIKTRGQQVTLSCSPISGHRSVSWYQQTPGQGLQFLFEYFSETQRNKGNFPGRFSGRQFSNSRSEMNVSTLELGDSALYLCASSVLDRGRGNTGELFFGEGSRLTVL.

The J gene is TRBJ2-7, the V gene TRBV6-1, with 7 bases aligning to TRBD2. V shed 6 bases, J shed 3 bases, and the junction held 11 bases outside the gene matches. Germline CDR1 and CDR2: MNHNS and SASEGT. The length of the CDR3 is 15 residues. Written as DNA, the CDR3 is TGTGCCAGCAGCCCTCCAAGCGGGGCCCTCTACGAGCAGTACTTC. Translating gives CASSPPSGALYEQYF.

CDR3 residues: CASSLLSGIYNEQFF. CDR3 bases: TGTGCCAGCAGCTTGCTTTCAGGGATCTACAATGAGCAGTTCTTC. This chain connects TRBV5-5 to TRBJ2-1; D is possibly TRBD1 (5 bases). The CDR3 is 15 amino acids. V lost 1 base, J lost 3 bases, and 11 bases lay in between. Per germline, CDR1 SGHKS and CDR2 YYEKEE (reference sequence).

The gene calls are TRBV19 and TRBJ1-3; no clear D gene. Germline assignment: CDR1 LNHDA and CDR2 SQIVND (reference sequence). The CDR3 is 15 amino acids. V gave up 1 base and J gave up 1 base, with 8 bases separating them. The CDR3 loop reads CASSIGGGSGNTIYF. The CDR3 DNA reads TGTGCCAGTAGTATAGGTGGAGGGTCTGGAAACACCATATATTTT. Together with reference TRBV19 and TRBJ1-3, the CDR3 gives the full variable domain: DGGITQSPKYLFRKEGQNVTLSCEQNLNHDAMYWYRQDPGQGLRLIYYSQIVNDFQKGDIAEGYSVSREKKESFPLTVTSAQKNPTAFYLCASSIGGGSGNTIYFGEGSWLTVV.

CDR3 sequence: CASRQDGGFGNTIYF. CDR3 bases: TGTGCCAGCAGACAAGATGGGGGCTTCGGAAACACCATATATTTT. This chain connects TRBV7-2 to TRBJ1-3; a weak D match, TRBD1 (6 bases). The CDR3 length is 15 residues. Germline CDR1 is SGHTA and CDR2 is FQGNSA. Between the trimmed V and J ends, which lost 6 bases and 4 bases, there was a span of 16 bases.

The chain carries TRBV7-6 and TRBJ2-3; 9 bases match TRBD2. V was clipped by 8 bases and J by 2 bases; unmatched bases: 8. There are 15 residues in the CDR3. The germline V gene has CDR1 SGHVS and CDR2 FNYEAQ. CDR3 nucleotides: TGTGCCAGCGCGGGGGGGTTGATAGACACAGATACGCAGTATTTT. It yields the protein CASAGGLIDTDTQYF.

This clone is a singleton in its sample. The genes are TRBV5-1 and TRBJ1-4; 8 positions match TRBD1. After removal of 3 bases from V and 8 bases from J, the junction contained 6 bases not matched to a gene. The CDR3 is 14 residues long. In germline, CDR1 is SGHRS, CDR2 YFSETQ. The CDR3 loop reads CASSSGQGGEKLFF. For the CDR3, the DNA is TGCGCCAGCAGCTCAGGACAGGGCGGAGAAAAACTGTTTTTT.